Listed below are T cell receptor beta chains from one sample, sequenced in a study of identical twins. MiXCR, run by TCRdb on the 5' RACE reads, gives a single entry per CDR3 protein. The repertoire consists of 1.5 million to 2 million distinct CDR3 sequences, with around 29% occurring once and the leading ten covering about 0.3%. The sequencing input was cord blood. Every receptor here comes from a newborn girl in good health. Both conserved end residues are part of each CDR3. Fields, in order: D gene, J gene, clone size, V gene, CDR3 protein, CDR3 DNA. D genes are given only for firm matches. A row's size may be missing; if present it is once, few, many or a size class.

d_call: TRBD1
j_call: TRBJ2-3
clone_size: few
v_call: TRBV10-3
cdr3_aa: CAIRSGTGVTDTQYF
cdr3_nt: TGTGCCATCAGGTCCGGGACAGGGGTCACAGATACGCAGTATTTT

d_call: NA
j_call: TRBJ1-2
clone_size: NA
v_call: TRBV6-5
cdr3_aa: CASSYESLQGPGLCGYTF
cdr3_nt: TGTGCCAGCAGTTACGAATCCTTACAGGGTCCGGGGCTGTGTGGCTACACCTTC

d_call: NA
j_call: TRBJ2-4
clone_size: few
v_call: TRBV7-2
cdr3_aa: CASSLVGVEQYF
cdr3_nt: TGTGCCAGCAGCTTAGTGGGGGTGGAGCAGTACTTC

d_call: TRBD2
j_call: TRBJ2-3
clone_size: NA
v_call: TRBV20-1
cdr3_aa: CSALRLAGTDTQYF
cdr3_nt: TGCAGTGCTCTTCGACTAGCGGGCACAGATACGCAGTATTTT

d_call: TRBD1
j_call: TRBJ1-5
clone_size: few
v_call: TRBV29-1
cdr3_aa: CSVGTGLKDQPQHF
cdr3_nt: TGCAGCGTTGGGACAGGGCTGAAAGATCAGCCCCAGCATTTT

d_call: TRBD1
j_call: TRBJ1-3
clone_size: NA
v_call: TRBV7-9
cdr3_aa: CASSFDRAAIYF
cdr3_nt: TGTGCCAGCAGCTTCGACAGGGCCGCCATATATTTT

d_call: NA
j_call: TRBJ1-2
clone_size: few
v_call: TRBV5-5
cdr3_aa: CASSSGGQSYGYTF
cdr3_nt: TGTGCCAGCAGCTCGGGTGGACAGAGCTATGGCTACACCTTC

d_call: NA
j_call: TRBJ2-5
clone_size: few
v_call: TRBV5-1
cdr3_aa: CASSSQGPAWGEEQYF
cdr3_nt: TGCGCCAGCAGCTCGCAAGGTCCAGCCTGGGGAGAGGAGCAGTACTTC

d_call: TRBD2
j_call: TRBJ2-7
clone_size: few
v_call: TRBV5-1
cdr3_aa: CASSSSPGTSRGIYEQYF
cdr3_nt: TGCGCCAGCAGCTCCTCACCCGGGACTAGCCGGGGAATCTACGAGCAGTACTTC

d_call: TRBD2
j_call: TRBJ2-1
clone_size: NA
v_call: TRBV6-6
cdr3_aa: CASSYSRGVVFF
cdr3_nt: TGTGCCAGCAGTTACTCGCGGGGGGTGGTGTTCTTC

d_call: TRBD2
j_call: TRBJ2-1
clone_size: NA
v_call: TRBV12-3/TRBV12-4
cdr3_aa: CASSLRGTIYNEQFF
cdr3_nt: TGTGCCAGCAGTTTACGGGGGACTATTTACAATGAGCAGTTCTTC

d_call: TRBD1
j_call: TRBJ2-1
clone_size: NA
v_call: TRBV15
cdr3_aa: CVTSKFGTASYNEQFF
cdr3_nt: TGTGTCACCAGCAAGTTTGGGACAGCAAGCTACAATGAGCAGTTCTTC

d_call: NA
j_call: TRBJ2-2
clone_size: NA
v_call: TRBV24-1
cdr3_aa: CATSEYGTPGELFF
cdr3_nt: TGTGCCACCAGTGAATACGGGACGCCCGGGGAGCTGTTTTTT

d_call: TRBD1
j_call: TRBJ2-4
clone_size: many
v_call: TRBV29-1
cdr3_aa: CSISRDRGDIQYF
cdr3_nt: TGCAGCATTTCCCGGGACAGGGGGGACATTCAGTACTTC

d_call: NA
j_call: TRBJ1-1
clone_size: NA
v_call: TRBV2
cdr3_aa: CASSEVVEAFF
cdr3_nt: TGTGCCAGCAGTGAAGTGGTTGAAGCTTTCTTT

d_call: NA
j_call: TRBJ2-1
clone_size: many
v_call: TRBV28
cdr3_aa: CASLGTLGEQFF
cdr3_nt: TGTGCCAGCTTGGGGACTTTGGGTGAGCAGTTCTTC

d_call: NA
j_call: TRBJ2-1
clone_size: few
v_call: TRBV20-1
cdr3_aa: CSARDPSVAYNEQFF
cdr3_nt: TGCAGTGCTAGAGATCCTAGCGTCGCTTACAATGAGCAGTTCTTC

d_call: NA
j_call: TRBJ2-3
clone_size: NA
v_call: TRBV12-3/TRBV12-4
cdr3_aa: CASSLGDGIDTQYF
cdr3_nt: TGTGCCAGCAGTTTAGGGGACGGGATAGATACGCAGTATTTT

d_call: TRBD1
j_call: TRBJ1-4
clone_size: few
v_call: TRBV6-5
cdr3_aa: CASSYRTGASNEKLFF
cdr3_nt: TGTGCCAGCAGTTACCGGACAGGGGCGAGTAATGAAAAACTGTTTTTT

d_call: TRBD2
j_call: TRBJ2-1
clone_size: NA
v_call: TRBV6-2/TRBV6-3
cdr3_aa: CASSHGAGVYNEQFF
cdr3_nt: TGTGCCAGCAGTCACGGGGCGGGGGTATACAATGAGCAGTTCTTC

d_call: TRBD1
j_call: TRBJ1-5
clone_size: few
v_call: TRBV6-6
cdr3_aa: CASSPGTGGSQPQHF
cdr3_nt: TGTGCCAGCAGTCCCGGGACAGGGGGCAGTCAGCCCCAGCATTTT

d_call: NA
j_call: TRBJ2-5
clone_size: many
v_call: TRBV10-3
cdr3_aa: CATHGDSASETQYF
cdr3_nt: TGTGCCACACACGGGGACTCAGCATCGGAGACCCAGTACTTC

d_call: NA
j_call: TRBJ2-5
clone_size: NA
v_call: TRBV27
cdr3_aa: CASSLYMGGFPQETQYF
cdr3_nt: TGTGCCAGCAGTTTATATATGGGGGGCTTTCCCCAAGAGACCCAGTACTTC

d_call: NA
j_call: TRBJ2-7
clone_size: few
v_call: TRBV5-1
cdr3_aa: CASAFDGYEQYF
cdr3_nt: TGCGCCAGCGCCTTCGATGGGTACGAGCAGTACTTC

d_call: NA
j_call: TRBJ2-5
clone_size: NA
v_call: TRBV19
cdr3_aa: CASSIQSGKETQYF
cdr3_nt: TGTGCCAGTAGTATCCAGAGCGGAAAAGAGACCCAGTACTTC

d_call: NA
j_call: TRBJ1-1
clone_size: NA
v_call: TRBV3-1
cdr3_aa: CASSQDAATEAFF
cdr3_nt: TGTGCCAGCAGCCAAGATGCAGCTACTGAAGCTTTCTTT

d_call: TRBD1
j_call: TRBJ2-7
clone_size: many
v_call: TRBV3-1
cdr3_aa: CASSQGQGEQYF
cdr3_nt: TGTGCCAGCAGCCAAGGACAGGGCGAGCAGTACTTC

d_call: NA
j_call: TRBJ2-7
clone_size: NA
v_call: TRBV12-3/TRBV12-4
cdr3_aa: CASRELENNEQYF
cdr3_nt: TGTGCCAGCAGGGAGCTAGAGAACAATGAGCAGTACTTC

d_call: TRBD1
j_call: TRBJ1-1
clone_size: NA
v_call: TRBV11-2
cdr3_aa: CASSSLRTGLRGSNTEAFF
cdr3_nt: TGTGCCAGCAGCTCCCTCCGGACAGGGTTGCGGGGATCGAACACTGAAGCTTTCTTT

d_call: NA
j_call: TRBJ2-3
clone_size: few
v_call: TRBV12-3/TRBV12-4
cdr3_aa: CASTFREAYTDTQYF
cdr3_nt: TGTGCCAGCACTTTCAGGGAGGCGTACACAGATACGCAGTATTTT